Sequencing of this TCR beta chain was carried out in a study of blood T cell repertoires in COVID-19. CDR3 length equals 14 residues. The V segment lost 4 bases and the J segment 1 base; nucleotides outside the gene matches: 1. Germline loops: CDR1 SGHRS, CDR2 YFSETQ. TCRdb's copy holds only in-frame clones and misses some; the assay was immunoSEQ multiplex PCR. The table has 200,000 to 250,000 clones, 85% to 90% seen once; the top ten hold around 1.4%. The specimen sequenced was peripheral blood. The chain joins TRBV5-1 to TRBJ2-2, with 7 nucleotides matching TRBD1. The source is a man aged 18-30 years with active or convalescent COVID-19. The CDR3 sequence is CASSRDRNTGELFF. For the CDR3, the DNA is TGCGCCAGCAGCCGGGACAGGAACACCGGGGAGCTGTTTTTT.